One and the same sample provided the 9 T cell receptor beta chains below, sequenced in a study of cytomegalovirus exposure and HLA in healthy donors. Vbeta (60) and Jbeta (13) primers were used in the PCR. TCRdb keeps only in-frame clones here, not all; method: immunoSEQ multiplex PCR. Of approximately 120,000 clones in the sample, roughly 85% were seen once. Sample: PBMCs. These receptor sequences come from a man in his late teens or twenties in good health and CMV-seropositive.

The V gene is TRBV10-3, the J gene TRBJ1-1; 8 nucleotides align to TRBD1. The V and J ends lost 1 base and 1 base, in that order; junction bases with no gene match: 2. The germline CDR1 and CDR2 sequences are ENHRY and SYGVKD. CDR3 length: 15 amino acids. CDR3 sequence reads: CAISEFGTGNTEAFF. The DNA of the CDR3 is TGTGCCATCAGTGAGTTCGGGACAGGGAACACTGAAGCTTTCTTT.

This clone was observed a few times. The chain links TRBV30 to TRBJ1-5; D gene uncertain. From germline, CDR1 is GTSNPN and CDR2 SVGIG (reference sequence). Deletions cut 2 bases from V and 3 bases from J, with 11 bases between. This CDR3 has 14 residues. The CDR3 bases are TGTGCCTGGAGTAGAGGGATGGACAATCAGCCCCAGCATTTT. Its protein product is CAWSRGMDNQPQHF. Together with reference TRBV30 and TRBJ1-5, the CDR3 gives the full variable domain: SQTIHQWPATLVQPVGSPLSLECTVEGTSNPNLYWYRQAAGRGLQLLFYSVGIGQISSEVPQNLSASRPQDRQFILSSKKLLLSDSGFYLCAWSRGMDNQPQHFGDGTRLSIL.

The CDR3 sequence: CASSPNSYGYTF. CDR3 sequence (DNA): TGTGCCAGCTCGCCGAACAGCTATGGCTACACCTTC. The genes are TRBV18 and TRBJ1-2; no firm D call. CDR3 length: 12 residues. Trimming left V 6 bases short and J 4 bases short, with 9 bases between. Germline CDR1 reads KGHSH; CDR2 reads LQKENI.

This clone was observed a few times. CDR3 residues: CASSLQGVGAPLHF. Here the CDR3 DNA reads TGTGCCAGCAGTCTACAGGGAGTAGGAGCACCCCTCCACTTT. The chain joins TRBV6-6 to TRBJ1-6, with D tentatively TRBD1 (6 bases). Germline CDR1 reads MNHNY; CDR2 reads SVGAGI (reference sequence). This CDR3 has 14 amino acids. Trimming stripped 5 bases from V and 11 bases from J, with 16 bases between.

V gene TRBV14 combines with J gene TRBJ2-5, with 13 nucleotides matching TRBD2. Losses at the gene ends were 4 bases for V and 4 bases for J; bases not matched to a gene: 0. The CDR3 length is 14 residues. Germline CDR1 reads SGHDN; CDR2 reads FVKESK. In nucleotides, the CDR3 is TGTGCCAGCAGCCGGACTAGCGGGGGAGAGACCCAGTACTTC. This sequence encodes CASSRTSGGETQYF.

Notes on this clone: At the DNA level, this CDR3 is encoded by other sequences in the same sample as well. The genes are TRBV5-1 and TRBJ2-5; D perhaps matches TRBD1 (6 bases). The CDR3 is 15 amino acids. In germline, CDR1 is SGHRS, CDR2 YFSETQ. Trimming removed 0 bases at V and 0 bases at J, with 9 bases between. The DNA of the CDR3 is TGCGCCAGCAGCTTGGGGGGACAACACCAAGAGACCCAGTACTTC. Translating it yields CASSLGGQHQETQYF.

V usage is TRBV25-1 and J usage is TRBJ1-2, with TRBD1 matching 10 bases. CDR1 is MGHDK, CDR2 SYGVNS, per germline. The V segment lost 11 bases and the J segment 5 bases; nucleotides outside the gene matches: 8. CDR3 size: 13 residues. The CDR3 DNA follows: TGTGCCTCCGGGGACAGGGGAGGTTATGGCTACACCTTC. As protein: CASGDRGGYGYTF.

The chain is built from TRBV4-1 and TRBJ1-2; D gene unclear. V was pared by 1 base and J by 5 bases, with 11 bases between. Germline-derived CDR1 and CDR2 are MGHRA and YSYEKL. This CDR3 has 14 residues. The DNA of the CDR3 is TGCGCCAGCAGCCAAGGAGGGAACGTTTATGGCTACACCTTC. Translation gives CASSQGGNVYGYTF.

V gene TRBV30 combines with J gene TRBJ1-2; D might be TRBD1 (5 bases). V was cut by 0 bases and J by 4 bases, with 15 bases left in between. The CDR3 covers 15 residues. CDR1 and CDR2 from the germline V gene are GTSNPN and SVGIG (reference sequence). The CDR3 here is CAWSVSGGAGYGYTF. The CDR3 DNA is TGTGCCTGGAGTGTATCTGGAGGGGCTGGCTATGGCTACACCTTC.